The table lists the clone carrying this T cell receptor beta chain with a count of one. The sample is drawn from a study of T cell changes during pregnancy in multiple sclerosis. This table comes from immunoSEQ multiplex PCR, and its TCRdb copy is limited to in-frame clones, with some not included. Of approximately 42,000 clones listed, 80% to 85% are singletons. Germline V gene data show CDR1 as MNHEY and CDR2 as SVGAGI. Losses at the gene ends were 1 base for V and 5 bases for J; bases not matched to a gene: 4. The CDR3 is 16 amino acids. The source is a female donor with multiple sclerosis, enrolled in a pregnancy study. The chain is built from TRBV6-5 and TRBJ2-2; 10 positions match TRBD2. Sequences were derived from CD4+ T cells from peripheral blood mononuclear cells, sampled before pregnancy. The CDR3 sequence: CASSYLSGRGTGELFF. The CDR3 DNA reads TGTGCCAGCAGTTACTTGAGCGGGAGGGGTACCGGGGAGCTGTTTTTT.